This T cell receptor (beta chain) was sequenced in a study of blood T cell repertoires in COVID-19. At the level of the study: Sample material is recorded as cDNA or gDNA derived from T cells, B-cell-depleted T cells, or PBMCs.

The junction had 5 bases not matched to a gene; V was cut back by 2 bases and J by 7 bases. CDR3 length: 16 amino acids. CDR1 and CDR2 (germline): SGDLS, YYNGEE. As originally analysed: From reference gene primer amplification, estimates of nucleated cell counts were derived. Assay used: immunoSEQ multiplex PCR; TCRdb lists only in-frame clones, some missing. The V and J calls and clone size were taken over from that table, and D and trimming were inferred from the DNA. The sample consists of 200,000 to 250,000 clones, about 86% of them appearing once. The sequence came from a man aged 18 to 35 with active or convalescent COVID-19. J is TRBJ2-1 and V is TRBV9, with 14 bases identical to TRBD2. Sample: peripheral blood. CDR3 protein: CASSVSGTSGSNEQFF. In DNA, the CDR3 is TGTGCCAGCAGCGTCTCCGGGACTAGCGGGAGTAATGAGCAGTTCTTC.